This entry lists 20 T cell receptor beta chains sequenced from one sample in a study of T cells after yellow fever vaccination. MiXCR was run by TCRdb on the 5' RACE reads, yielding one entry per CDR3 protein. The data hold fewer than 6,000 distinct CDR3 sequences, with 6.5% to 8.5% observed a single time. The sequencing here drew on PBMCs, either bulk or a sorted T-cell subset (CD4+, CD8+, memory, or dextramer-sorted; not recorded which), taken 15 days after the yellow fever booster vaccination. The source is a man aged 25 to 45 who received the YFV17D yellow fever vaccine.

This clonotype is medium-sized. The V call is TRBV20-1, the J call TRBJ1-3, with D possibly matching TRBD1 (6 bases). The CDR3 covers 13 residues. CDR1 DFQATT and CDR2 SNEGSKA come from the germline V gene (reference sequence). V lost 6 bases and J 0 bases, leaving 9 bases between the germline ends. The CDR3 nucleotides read TGCAGTGCCAGGGACATCTCTGGAAACACCATATATTTT. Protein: CSARDISGNTIYF.

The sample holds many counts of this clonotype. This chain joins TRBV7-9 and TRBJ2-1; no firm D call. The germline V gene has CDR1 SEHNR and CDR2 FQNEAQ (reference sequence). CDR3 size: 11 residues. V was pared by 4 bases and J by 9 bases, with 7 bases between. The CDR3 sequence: CASSSVGEQFF. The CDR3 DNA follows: TGTGCCAGCAGCTCGGTAGGTGAGCAGTTCTTC.

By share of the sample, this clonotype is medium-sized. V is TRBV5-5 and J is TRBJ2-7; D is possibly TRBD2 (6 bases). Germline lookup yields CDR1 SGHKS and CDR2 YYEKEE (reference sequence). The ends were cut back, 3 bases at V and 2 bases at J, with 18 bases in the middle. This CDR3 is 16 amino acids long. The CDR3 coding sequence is TGTGCCAGCAGCTCGACTTCGGCGGGCGGGGCCTACGAGCAGTACTTC. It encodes CASSSTSAGGAYEQYF.

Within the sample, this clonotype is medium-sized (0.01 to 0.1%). The CDR3 region is CASSLRGFGYTF. The CDR3 nucleotides read TGCGCCAGCAGCTTGAGGGGTTTTGGCTACACCTTC. V is TRBV5-1 and J is TRBJ1-2; D is possibly TRBD1 (5 bases). Germline loops: CDR1 SGHRS, CDR2 YFSETQ. V gave up 1 base and J gave up 7 bases, with 8 bases separating them. This CDR3 contains 12 residues.

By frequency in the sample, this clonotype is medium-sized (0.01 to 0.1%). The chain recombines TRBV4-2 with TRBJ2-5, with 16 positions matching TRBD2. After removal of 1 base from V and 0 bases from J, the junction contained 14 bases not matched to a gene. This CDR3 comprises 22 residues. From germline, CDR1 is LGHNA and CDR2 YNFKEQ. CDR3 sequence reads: CASSQVDITAGLAGGNQETQYF. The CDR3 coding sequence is TGTGCCAGCAGCCAAGTTGATATAACTGCGGGACTAGCGGGGGGGAACCAAGAGACCCAGTACTTC.

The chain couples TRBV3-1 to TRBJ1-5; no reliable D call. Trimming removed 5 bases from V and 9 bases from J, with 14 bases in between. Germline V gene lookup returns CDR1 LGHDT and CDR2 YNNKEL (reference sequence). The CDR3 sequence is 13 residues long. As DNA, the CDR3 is TGTGCCAGCAGCACGCAGGTGCATCGGCCCCAGCATTTT. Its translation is CASSTQVHRPQHF.

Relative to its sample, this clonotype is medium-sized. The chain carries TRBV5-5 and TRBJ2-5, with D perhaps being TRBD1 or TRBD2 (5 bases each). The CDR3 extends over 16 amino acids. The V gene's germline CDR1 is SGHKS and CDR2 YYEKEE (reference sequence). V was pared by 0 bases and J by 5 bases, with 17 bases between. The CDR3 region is CASSLAVGDAGETQYF. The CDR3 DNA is TGTGCCAGCAGCTTGGCCGTCGGGGATGCAGGGGAGACCCAGTACTTC.

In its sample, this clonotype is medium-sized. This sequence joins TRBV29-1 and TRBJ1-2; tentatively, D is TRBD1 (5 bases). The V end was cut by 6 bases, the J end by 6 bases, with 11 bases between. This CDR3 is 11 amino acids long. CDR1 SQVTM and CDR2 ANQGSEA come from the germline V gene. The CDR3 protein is CSVGDGHGYTF. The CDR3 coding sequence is TGCAGCGTCGGGGACGGACATGGCTACACCTTC.

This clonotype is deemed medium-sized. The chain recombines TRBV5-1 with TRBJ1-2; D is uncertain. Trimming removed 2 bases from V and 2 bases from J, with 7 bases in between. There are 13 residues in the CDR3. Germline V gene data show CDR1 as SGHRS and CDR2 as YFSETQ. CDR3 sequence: CASSLEQNYGYTF. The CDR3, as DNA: TGCGCCAGCAGCTTAGAACAGAACTATGGCTACACCTTC.

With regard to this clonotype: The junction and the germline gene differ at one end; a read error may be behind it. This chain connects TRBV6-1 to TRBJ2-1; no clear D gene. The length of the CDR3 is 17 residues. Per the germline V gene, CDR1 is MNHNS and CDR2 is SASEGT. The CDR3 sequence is CACSLRHQLSSYNEQFF. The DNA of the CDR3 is TGTGCCTGCAGTCTCCGACATCAGCTAAGCTCCTACAATGAGCAGTTCTTC.

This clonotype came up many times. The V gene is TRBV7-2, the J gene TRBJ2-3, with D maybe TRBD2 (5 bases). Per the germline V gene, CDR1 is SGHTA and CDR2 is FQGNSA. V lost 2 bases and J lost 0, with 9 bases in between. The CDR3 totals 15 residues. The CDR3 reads CASSLRGPSTDTQYF. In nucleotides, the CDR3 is TGTGCCAGCAGCTTACGCGGGCCTAGCACAGATACGCAGTATTTT.

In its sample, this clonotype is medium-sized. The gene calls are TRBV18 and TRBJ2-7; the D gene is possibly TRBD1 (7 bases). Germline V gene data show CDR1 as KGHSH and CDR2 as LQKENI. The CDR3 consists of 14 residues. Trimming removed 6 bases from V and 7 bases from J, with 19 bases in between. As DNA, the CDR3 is TGTGCCAGCTCCCCAAGGAGGGGGCAGGAAGAGCAGTACTTC. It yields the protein CASSPRRGQEEQYF.

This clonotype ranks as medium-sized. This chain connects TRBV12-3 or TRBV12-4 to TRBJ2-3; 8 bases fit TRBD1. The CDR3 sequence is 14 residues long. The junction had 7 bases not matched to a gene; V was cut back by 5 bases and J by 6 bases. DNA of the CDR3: TGTGCCAGCAGTAAGACAGGGGTAGGGGATACGCAGTATTTT. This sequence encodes CASSKTGVGDTQYF.

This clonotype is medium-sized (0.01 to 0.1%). The CDR3 DNA sequence: TGCGCCAGCAGCCCGGTGGGACAGGGAGAGACCCAGTACTTC. It is translated as CASSPVGQGETQYF. The V call is TRBV5-1, the J call TRBJ2-5; the match to TRBD1 covers 9 bases. The CDR3 sequence is 14 residues long. Trimming cost V 4 bases and J 4 bases; bases outside gene matches: 5. CDR1 SGHRS and CDR2 YFSETQ come from the germline V gene.

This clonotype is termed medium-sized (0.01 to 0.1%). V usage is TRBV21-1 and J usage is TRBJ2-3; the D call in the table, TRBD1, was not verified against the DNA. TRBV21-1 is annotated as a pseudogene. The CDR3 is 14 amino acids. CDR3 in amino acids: CASITGGDTDTQYF. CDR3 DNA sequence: TGTGCCAGCATAACAGGGGGTGACACAGATACGCAGTATTTT.

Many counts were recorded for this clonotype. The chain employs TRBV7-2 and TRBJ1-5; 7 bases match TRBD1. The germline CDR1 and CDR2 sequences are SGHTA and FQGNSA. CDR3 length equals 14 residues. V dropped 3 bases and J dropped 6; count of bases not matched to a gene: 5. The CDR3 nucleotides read TGTGCCAGCAGCTTCGAGAGACAGGGTCAGCCCCAGCATTTT. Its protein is CASSFERQGQPQHF.

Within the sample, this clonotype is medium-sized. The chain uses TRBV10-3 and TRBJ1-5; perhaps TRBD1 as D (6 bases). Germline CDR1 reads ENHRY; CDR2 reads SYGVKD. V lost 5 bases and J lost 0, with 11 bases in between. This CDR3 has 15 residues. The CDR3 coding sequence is TGTGCCATCAGTCGGGACAAGTATAGCAATCAGCCCCAGCATTTT. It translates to CAISRDKYSNQPQHF.

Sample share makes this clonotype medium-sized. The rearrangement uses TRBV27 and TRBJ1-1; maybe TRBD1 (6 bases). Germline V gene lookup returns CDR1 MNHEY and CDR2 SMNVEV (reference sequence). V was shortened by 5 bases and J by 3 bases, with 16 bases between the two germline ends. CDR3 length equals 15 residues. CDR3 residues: CASSPYGTRHTEAFF. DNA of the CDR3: TGTGCCAGCAGTCCTTACGGGACAAGACACACTGAAGCTTTCTTT.

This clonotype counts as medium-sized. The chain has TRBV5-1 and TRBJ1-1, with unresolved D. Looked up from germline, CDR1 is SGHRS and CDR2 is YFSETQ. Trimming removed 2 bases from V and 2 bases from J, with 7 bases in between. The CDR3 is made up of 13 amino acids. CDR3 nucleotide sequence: TGCGCCAGCAGCTTTGGCGATAACACTGAAGCTTTCTTT. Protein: CASSFGDNTEAFF.

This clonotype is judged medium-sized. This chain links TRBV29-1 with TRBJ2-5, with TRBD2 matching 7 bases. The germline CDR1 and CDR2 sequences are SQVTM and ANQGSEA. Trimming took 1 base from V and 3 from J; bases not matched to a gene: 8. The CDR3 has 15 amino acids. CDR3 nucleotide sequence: TGCAGCGTTGAAGGGGGAGGGAGATCCGAAGAGACCCAGTACTTC. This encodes CSVEGGGRSEETQYF. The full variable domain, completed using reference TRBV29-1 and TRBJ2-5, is SAVISQKPSRDICQRGTSLTIQCQVDSQVTMMFWYRQQPGQSLTLIATANQGSEATYESGFVIDKFPISRPNLTFSTLTVSNMSPEDSSIYLCSVEGGGRSEETQYFGPGTRLLVL.